These T cell receptor beta chains were read from a single sample in a study of OX40 agonist ivuxolimab in advanced cancers. Sequencing used immunoSEQ multiplex PCR; TCRdb keeps in-frame clones, though not all of them. Here the sample spans about 83,000 clones, roughly 84% being singletons. Specimen: CD4+ or CD8+ T cells sorted from blood, collected in a trial of the OX40 agonist ivuxolimab. These receptors were obtained from an adult with an advanced solid tumor such as melanoma, head and neck, liver or kidney cancer. The CDR3 runs from the conserved cysteine through the conserved F or W. The D gene is left open where the match is weak. Clone size is given for some rows only: seen once, a few or many times, or a class if the clone is expanded.

j_gene,abundance,v_gene,d_gene,CDR3aa,CDR3nt
TRBJ1-2,-,TRBV6-6,-,CASSYDDRGNTF,TGTGCCAGCAGTTATGACGACCGGGGAAACACCTTC
TRBJ2-1,-,TRBV27,-,CASSSSDRLKNEQFF,TGTGCCAGCAGTTCCAGTGACAGGCTAAAAAATGAGCAGTTCTTC
TRBJ1-3,-,TRBV4-1,TRBD1,CASSQEGQLSGNTIYF,TGCGCCAGCAGCCAGGAGGGACAGCTCTCTGGAAACACCATATATTTT
TRBJ1-1,-,TRBV19,-,CASSRSDPGRGNTEAFF,TGTGCCAGTAGCCGATCGGACCCGGGACGGGGGAACACTGAAGCTTTCTTT
TRBJ2-3,-,TRBV19,TRBD1,CASSDWGTGAGTDTQYF,TGTGCCAGTAGCGATTGGGGCACAGGGGCGGGCACAGATACGCAGTATTTT
TRBJ2-7,-,TRBV29-1,-,CSARVVGGYEQYF,TGCAGCGCCCGTGTAGTGGGGGGATACGAGCAGTACTTC
TRBJ2-7,few,TRBV18,TRBD1,CASSRQGSSYEQYF,TGTGCCAGCTCCCGACAGGGATCTTCCTACGAGCAGTACTTC
TRBJ1-1,-,TRBV5-4,-,CASSSTAGTEAFF,TGTGCCAGCAGCTCTACCGCGGGCACTGAAGCTTTCTTT
TRBJ2-1,-,TRBV30,TRBD2,CAWKALAASSYNEQFF,TGTGCCTGGAAGGCTCTAGCGGCCAGCTCCTACAATGAGCAGTTCTTC
TRBJ2-3,-,TRBV30,-,CAWRADILSTDTQYF,TGTGCCTGGAGGGCCGACATTCTCAGCACAGATACGCAGTATTTT
TRBJ2-7,few,TRBV18,TRBD1,CASSPDREYAEQYF,TGTGCCAGCTCACCCGACAGGGAGTACGCGGAGCAGTACTTC
TRBJ2-7,-,TRBV6-1,-,CASSIVQGPEQYF,TGTGCCAGCAGTATAGTACAGGGTCCCGAGCAGTACTTC
TRBJ1-5,-,TRBV19,TRBD1,CASSVTGGGQPQHF,TGTGCCAGTAGTGTGACAGGGGGCGGTCAGCCCCAGCATTTT
TRBJ2-6,-,TRBV19,-,CASTLGSGANVLTF,TGTGCCAGTACCCTGGGTTCTGGGGCCAACGTCCTGACTTTC
TRBJ2-7,-,TRBV6-6,TRBD1,CASGTEAYEQYF,TGTGCCTCCGGGACAGAAGCCTACGAGCAGTACTTC
TRBJ2-1,-,TRBV4-1,TRBD2,CASSQDLVSGGNNEQFF,TGCGCCAGCAGCCAAGATTTGGTGAGCGGGGGAAACAATGAGCAGTTCTTC
TRBJ1-2,-,TRBV20-1,-,CSVGRYGYTF,TGCAGTGTTGGCCGTTATGGCTACACCTTC
TRBJ2-7,few,TRBV13,-,CASSLEYEQYF,TGTGCCAGCAGCTTGGAGTACGAGCAGTACTTC
TRBJ2-5,-,TRBV7-9,-,CASSRSYSQETQYF,TGTGCCAGCAGCAGAAGCTATTCACAAGAGACCCAGTACTTC
TRBJ1-6,few,TRBV30,TRBD1,CAWTRTGANSPLHF,TGTGCCTGGACCCGGACAGGGGCTAATTCACCCCTCCACTTT
TRBJ2-3,-,TRBV5-4,TRBD1,CASSPSTGGRTDTQYF,TGTGCCAGCAGCCCTTCGACAGGGGGCAGGACAGATACGCAGTATTTT
TRBJ1-4,-,TRBV6-6,-,CASSPRGFNEKLFF,TGTGCCAGCAGTCCGCGGGGTTTTAATGAAAAACTGTTTTTT
TRBJ1-2,-,TRBV5-1,-,CASSQPDTDYGYTF,TGCGCCAGCAGCCAACCCGACACCGACTATGGCTACACCTTC
TRBJ2-2,-,TRBV4-2,TRBD1,CASSPGQGFAGELFF,TGTGCCAGCAGCCCGGGACAGGGGTTTGCCGGGGAGCTGTTTTTT
TRBJ1-4,-,TRBV5-1,-,CASSFGGATNEKLFF,TGCGCCAGCAGCTTCGGAGGGGCGACTAATGAAAAACTGTTTTTT
TRBJ2-7,-,TRBV7-2,TRBD2,CASSLAAGGNSYEQYF,TGTGCCAGCAGCCTCGCCGCGGGAGGAAACTCCTACGAGCAGTACTTC
TRBJ2-1,-,TRBV30,-,CAWNRALDNEQFF,TGTGCCTGGAACAGAGCTCTGGACAATGAGCAGTTCTTC
TRBJ2-1,-,TRBV25-1,-,CASRGGDNLNEQFF,TGTGCCAGCAGAGGGGGGGACAACCTCAATGAGCAGTTCTTC
TRBJ1-5,-,TRBV6-1,-,CASSAGGGRGGNQPQHF,TGTGCCAGCAGTGCTGGGGGGGGCAGGGGTGGCAATCAGCCCCAGCATTTT
TRBJ1-4,-,TRBV15,-,CATSRGTGSNEKLFF,TGTGCCACCAGCAGAGGGACGGGAAGTAATGAAAAACTGTTTTTT
TRBJ2-3,-,TRBV30,-,CAWKKFSTDTQYF,TGTGCCTGGAAAAAGTTTAGCACAGATACGCAGTATTTT
TRBJ1-4,-,TRBV7-2,TRBD1,CASSLGQGATNEKLFF,TGTGCCAGCAGCTTGGGACAGGGCGCAACTAATGAAAAACTGTTTTTT
TRBJ2-7,-,TRBV13,TRBD2,CASSLSTSGSEVGEQYF,TGTGCCAGCAGCTTATCGACTAGCGGGAGCGAGGTTGGTGAGCAGTACTTC
TRBJ2-1,-,TRBV4-3,-,CASSQERGADNEQFF,TGCGCCAGCAGCCAAGAGAGGGGGGCAGACAATGAGCAGTTCTTC
TRBJ1-5,-,TRBV5-8,TRBD1,CASSKGTGVYQPQHF,TGTGCCAGCAGCAAGGGGACAGGGGTCTATCAGCCCCAGCATTTT
TRBJ2-3,-,TRBV13,TRBD1,CASTSSQGVADTQYF,TGTGCCAGCACCTCTTCACAGGGGGTAGCGGATACGCAGTATTTT
TRBJ2-2,-,TRBV7-3,TRBD1,CASSHWRQGAGELFF,TGTGCCAGCAGCCACTGGAGGCAGGGGGCCGGGGAGCTGTTTTTT
TRBJ1-5,-,TRBV5-8,-,CASSLVSPGRRPQHF,TGTGCCAGCAGCTTAGTTAGCCCTGGAAGGAGACCCCAGCATTTT
TRBJ2-7,few,TRBV14,TRBD2,CATSSGKSPEQYF,TGTGCCACTTCTAGCGGGAAGAGCCCCGAGCAGTACTTC
TRBJ1-4,few,TRBV7-8,-,CASSFVQNEKLFF,TGTGCCAGCAGCTTTGTCCAGAATGAAAAACTGTTTTTT
TRBJ2-1,few,TRBV19,TRBD2,CASSIHGGGLASVEQFF,TGTGCCAGTAGTATACATGGCGGGGGACTAGCCTCCGTGGAGCAGTTCTTC
TRBJ1-1,-,TRBV30,-,CAWTGSRGTEAFF,TGTGCCTGGACGGGGAGCCGGGGCACTGAAGCTTTCTTT
TRBJ1-3,-,TRBV6-5,-,CASSPITSSGNTIYF,TGTGCCAGCAGCCCAATAACATCCTCTGGAAACACCATATATTTT
TRBJ2-3,few,TRBV7-8,-,CASSLSGSPPTDTQYF,TGTGCCAGCAGCCTTTCAGGCTCGCCTCCTACAGATACGCAGTATTTT
TRBJ1-2,-,TRBV7-8,-,CASSLGTSRGVYGYTF,TGTGCCAGCAGCCTCGGGACAAGTCGTGGGGTCTATGGCTACACCTTC
TRBJ1-6,-,TRBV6-1,-,CASSEFRGSPLHF,TGTGCCAGCAGTGAATTCAGGGGTTCACCCCTCCACTTT
TRBJ2-2,-,TRBV2,TRBD1,CASSTGQGTTGELFF,TGTGCCAGCAGTACGGGACAGGGTACAACCGGGGAGCTGTTTTTT
TRBJ1-1,-,TRBV12-5,-,CASGRRENTEAFF,TGTGCTAGTGGTCGCAGGGAGAACACTGAAGCTTTCTTT
TRBJ1-1,-,TRBV7-3,-,CASSLTSDPNTEAFF,TGTGCCAGCAGCTTAACTTCCGACCCGAACACTGAAGCTTTCTTT
TRBJ2-1,-,TRBV27,-,CASSLGVWRYGNEQFF,TGTGCCAGCAGTTTAGGGGTTTGGAGGTACGGCAATGAGCAGTTCTTC
TRBJ1-5,-,TRBV7-2,-,CASSAQYYSNQPQHF,TGTGCCAGCAGCGCGCAGTATTATAGCAATCAGCCCCAGCATTTT
TRBJ2-7,-,TRBV7-2,-,CASSLAHMTAYEQYF,TGTGCCAGCAGCTTAGCGCATATGACAGCCTACGAGCAGTACTTC
TRBJ1-5,-,TRBV27,TRBD1,CASSFTGGGNQPQHF,TGTGCCAGCAGTTTCACAGGGGGAGGCAATCAGCCCCAGCATTTT
TRBJ1-6,-,TRBV30,-,CAWSRTGGYDNSPLHF,TGTGCCTGGAGTCGGACGGGGGGCTATGATAATTCACCCCTCCACTTT
TRBJ2-7,few,TRBV5-5,-,CASSLAVDNSYEQYF,TGTGCCAGCAGCTTGGCCGTGGACAACTCCTACGAGCAGTACTTC